The following is a TCR beta chain sequence with its context. The sample is drawn from a study of cytomegalovirus exposure and HLA in healthy donors. Overall study context: Assignment to the Caucasian-associated ancestry cluster applied to approximately 80% of the roughly 420 genotyped donors.

With 60 Vbeta and 13 Jbeta primers, the PCR was carried out. Clones were sequenced by immunoSEQ multiplex PCR, and TCRdb holds only the in-frame ones, with some missing. The table includes more than 150,000 clones, more than 75% detected once. Germline CDR1 GTSNPN, CDR2 SVGIG (reference sequence). This CDR3 spans 12 amino acids. The clonotype comes from a woman aged 18-35 years in good health and CMV-seronegative. The chain uses TRBV30 and TRBJ2-5; 9 positions match TRBD1. Judging by the DNA end, TRBJ2-7 fits better; the J call may be wrong. What was sequenced was PBMCs. CDR3 sequence reads: CAWTTGGYEQYF. In DNA, the CDR3 is TGTGCCTGGACGACAGGGGGCTACGAGCAGTACTTC.